Below, 27 T cell receptor beta chains from the same sample are listed, as sequenced in a study of metastatic and nonmetastatic thyroid tumors. From the PCR reads, TCRdb re-called clones with MiXCR. Of just over 14,000 clones detected, around 3.6% appear once; the ten largest clones hold roughly 29%. All patients were treatment-naive before thyroid surgery. Material for sequencing was tumor tissue. The receptor source for this set is a female donor with papillary thyroid cancer or a benign thyroid nodule (not recorded which). Some clones in this sample may be carry-over from other donors' samples.

J is TRBJ2-2 and V is TRBV6-2 or TRBV6-3; no clear D gene. CDR1 and CDR2 from the germline V gene are MNHEY and SVGEGT. The ends were cut back, 6 bases at V and 5 bases at J, with 10 bases in the middle. The CDR3 has 13 residues. CDR3 sequence reads: CASRDRITGELFF. The CDR3 DNA follows: TGTGCCAGCAGGGATAGGATTACCGGGGAGCTGTTTTTT.

This clone was seen more than once but under ten times. This sequence joins TRBV19 and TRBJ2-5, with 11 positions matching TRBD2. Unmatched junction bases numbered 10, after V lost 6 bases and J lost 7 bases. CDR1 is LNHDA, CDR2 SQIVND, per germline (reference sequence). CDR3 length equals 15 residues. CDR3 loop: CASRGLAGGAATQYF. CDR3 nucleotides: TGTGCCAGTAGGGGGTTAGCGGGAGGGGCGGCGACCCAGTACTTC.

To note about this clone: The junction shows a germline mismatch at one end, possibly a read error. J is TRBJ1-5 and V is TRBV24-1, with 7 bases aligning to TRBD1. The germline CDR1 and CDR2 sequences are KGHDR and SFDVKD. There are 17 residues in the CDR3. The CDR3 bases are TGTGCCACAAGTGACACACAGGGGACGTGGAGCAATCAGCCCCAGCATTTT. Translation gives CATSDTQGTWSNQPQHF.

Judged by abundance, this clone is medium-sized. A much larger clone lies a single base off, so this may be a read error. The V gene is TRBV2, the J gene TRBJ1-1; 7 nucleotides match TRBD1. In germline, CDR1 is SNHLY, CDR2 FYNNEI. The CDR3 runs to 14 residues. CDR3 sequence reads: CAGRGWGENTEAFF. The CDR3 coding sequence is TGTGCCGGCAGGGGGTGGGGGGAGAACACTGAAGCTTTCTTT.

The chain combines TRBV20-1 with TRBJ2-7; TRBD2 is a possible D gene (5 bases). The length of the CDR3 is 13 residues. CDR1 is DFQATT and CDR2 is SNEGSKA in the germline V gene (reference sequence). The V end lost 1 base, the J end lost 4 bases, and 11 bases lay between the germline ends. CDR3 sequence (DNA): TGCAGTGCTAGAGGGCTAGCAGGTTACGAGCAGTACTTC. It is translated as CSARGLAGYEQYF.

This clone was counted a few times. The chain uses TRBV6-1 and TRBJ1-2; tentatively, D is TRBD1 (6 bases). This CDR3 region has 11 residues. Trimming cost V 9 bases and J 11 bases, with 16 bases left between them. Germline V lookup: CDR1 MNHNS, CDR2 SASEGT. The CDR3 nucleotides read TGTGCCAGTATCGGGGGGCAAAGTTACACCTTC. Translated: CASIGGQSYTF.

This clone was seen more than once but under ten times. The genes are TRBV6-1 and TRBJ2-7; no reliable D call. Per germline, CDR1 MNHNS and CDR2 SASEGT. This CDR3 has 11 residues. The ends were cut back, 3 bases at V and 0 bases at J, with 0 bases in the middle. The DNA of the CDR3 is TGTGCCAGCAGTGACTCCTACGAGCAGTACTTC. Amino acid sequence: CASSDSYEQYF.

For this clone: Germline and junction disagree at one end, which may indicate a read error. The chain couples TRBV14 to TRBJ2-3; TRBD1 might be the D (6 bases). The CDR3 consists of 15 residues. Per germline, CDR1 SGHDN and CDR2 FVKESK. Written as DNA, the CDR3 is TGTGCCAGCAGCAAAGAGGGACACGGCGCAGATACGCAGTATTTT. Its protein is CASSKEGHGADTQYF.

The table lists this clone with a few counts. The CDR3 region has the DNA TGCAGTGCACTCGGGGACAGGGTTTCCTACGAGCAGTACTTC. Residues: CSALGDRVSYEQYF. This sequence joins TRBV20-1 and TRBJ2-7; 9 bases map to TRBD1. Germline V CDR1 and CDR2: DFQATT, SNEGSKA (reference sequence). Unmatched junction bases numbered 7, after V lost 6 bases and J lost 1 base. The CDR3 runs to 14 residues.

This clone was found a few times. The V gene is TRBV20-1, the J gene TRBJ1-1; 8 bases map to TRBD1. Germline V CDR1 and CDR2: DFQATT, SNEGSKA (reference sequence). V lost 5 bases to trimming and J lost 3 bases; unmatched junction nucleotides: 2. This CDR3 is 12 amino acids long. In DNA, the CDR3 is TGCAGTGCTGGACAGGGCGACACTGAAGCTTTCTTT. Translation: CSAGQGDTEAFF.

Only a few counts were recorded for this clone. The rearrangement links TRBV20-1 to TRBJ1-5, with D maybe TRBD1 (5 bases). With 5 bases removed from V and 5 bases from J, the gap between germline ends came to 19 bases. Germline V gene data show CDR1 as DFQATT and CDR2 as SNEGSKA (reference sequence). This CDR3 has 15 residues. CDR3 in DNA: TGCAGTGCTGGGCGGGGCGCCTCGACTGATCAGCCCCAGCATTTT. This translates into CSAGRGASTDQPQHF.

The chain couples TRBV6-2 or TRBV6-3 to TRBJ2-1, with D perhaps TRBD2 (5 bases). CDR3 length equals 19 residues. CDR1 MNHEY and CDR2 SVGEGT come from the germline V gene. The V gene lost 11 bases and the J gene lost 12 bases, with 41 bases spanning the gap. The CDR3 reads CAVTGWGLGSLLFRDGQFF. CDR3 bases: TGTGCCGTCACCGGCTGGGGTTTGGGGAGTTTACTGTTTCGCGATGGGCAGTTCTTC.

This clone came up a few times. The gene calls are TRBV28 and TRBJ1-5, with 9 bases matching TRBD1. Germline loops: CDR1 MDHEN, CDR2 SYDVKM. The junction had 5 bases not matched to a gene; V was cut back by 2 bases and J by 3 bases. The CDR3 runs 16 residues. CDR3 coding DNA: TGTGCCAGCAGTTTAGGGACAGGGACCCACAATCAGCCCCAGCATTTT. The encoded protein is CASSLGTGTHNQPQHF. The variable domain in full, with the rest retrieved from reference TRBV28 and TRBJ1-5, is DVKVTQSSRYLVKRTGEKVFLECVQDMDHENMFWYRQDPGLGLRLIYFSYDVKMKEKGDIPEGYSVSREKKERFSLILESASTNQTSMYLCASSLGTGTHNQPQHFGDGTRLSIL.

This chain links TRBV20-1 with TRBJ2-7; 8 bases are a match to TRBD1. The germline gives CDR1 DFQATT, CDR2 SNEGSKA (reference sequence). The CDR3 has 14 amino acids. V lost 6 bases, J lost 4 bases, and 11 bases stayed unmatched. The CDR3, as DNA: TGCAGTGCCAAACCCGGACAGGGAACTTACGAGCAGTACTTC. Translation: CSAKPGQGTYEQYF.

The CDR3 DNA reads TGCGCCAGCAGCTTGGGGAGGGGACAGCGAGACACCGGGGAGCTGTTTTTT. Translation gives CASSLGRGQRDTGELFF. This sequence joins TRBV5-1 and TRBJ2-2, with D perhaps TRBD1 (7 bases). The V gene lost 0 bases and the J gene lost 3 bases, with 15 bases spanning the gap. CDR1 SGHRS and CDR2 YFSETQ come from the germline V gene. This CDR3 region has 17 residues.

A note on this clone: Compared with germline, one end of the junction differs, possibly owing to a read error. The chain combines TRBV6-2 or TRBV6-3 with TRBJ1-6; D is unclear. This CDR3 has 13 amino acids. The germline V gene has CDR1 MNHEY and CDR2 SVGEGT. This chain's CDR3 is CASSSSQDSSLHF. The CDR3 coding sequence is TGTGCCAGCAGCTCCAGCCAAGATTCATCCCTCCACTTT.

This clone was seen a few times. This chain connects TRBV7-3 to TRBJ2-7, with TRBD2 identical over 12 bases. Germline values: CDR1 SGHTA, CDR2 FQGTGA. Trimming removed 5 bases from V and 1 base from J; junction bases left unmatched: 6. The CDR3 totals 16 residues. In DNA, the CDR3 is TGTGCCAGCAGCCCGACGACTAGCGGGAGTTCCTACGAGCAGTACTTC. Residues: CASSPTTSGSSYEQYF.

This clone has just a few counts. The junction differs from germline at one of its ends, possibly a read error. The genes are TRBV6-2 or TRBV6-3 and TRBJ1-1; perhaps TRBD1 as D (5 bases). Germline CDR1 is MNHEY and CDR2 is SVGEGT. The CDR3 runs 15 residues. DNA of the CDR3: TGTGCCAGCAGCTACTCGCCCGCAGGGTACCCTGAAGCTTTCTTT. Its protein is CASSYSPAGYPEAFF.

This sequence joins TRBV20-1 and TRBJ1-5; the D is unclear. The CDR3 runs 16 residues. The germline CDR1 and CDR2 sequences are DFQATT and SNEGSKA (reference sequence). V was pared by 6 bases and J by 0 bases, with 18 bases between. CDR3 protein: CSAGVGNANSNQPQHF. CDR3 coding DNA: TGCAGTGCCGGTGTCGGGAATGCTAATAGCAATCAGCCCCAGCATTTT.

This clone turned up a few times. V and J are TRBV2 and TRBJ2-7, with D uncertain. CDR3 length: 11 residues. Trimming stripped 4 bases from V and 5 bases from J, with 6 bases between. Per the germline V gene, CDR1 is SNHLY and CDR2 is FYNNEI. The CDR3 DNA reads as TGTGCCAGCAGTGCATGGAACGAGCAGTACTTC. It specifies CASSAWNEQYF.

In its sample, this clone was seen a few times. The genes are TRBV12-3 or TRBV12-4 and TRBJ1-6; TRBD1 matches at 7 bases. This CDR3 comprises 15 residues. Trimming cost V 8 bases and J 0 bases; bases outside gene matches: 4. CDR3 coding DNA: TGTGCCAGCCGGACAGGAACCTCCTATAATTCACCCCTCCACTTT. Translation: CASRTGTSYNSPLHF.

The V gene is TRBV27, the J gene TRBJ2-3; 8 bases are shared with TRBD2. The CDR3 loop spans 17 amino acids. Germline CDR1 is MNHEY and CDR2 is SMNVEV (reference sequence). V shed 6 bases and J 0 bases; nucleotides not matched to a gene: 11. The chain's CDR3 is CASSPKGAGGSTDTQYF. The CDR3 region has the DNA TGTGCCAGCAGCCCTAAAGGGGCGGGGGGCAGCACAGATACGCAGTATTTT.

This clone was detected ten times or more. The J gene is TRBJ2-7, the V gene TRBV6-1; D is possibly TRBD1 or TRBD2 (5 bases each). V was trimmed by 4 bases and J by 0 bases, leaving 19 bases between them. The CDR3 length is 17 residues. Germline V CDR1 and CDR2: MNHNS, SASEGT. The DNA of the CDR3 is TGTGCCAGCAGTGGTGGTTGGGGGAACTCTAGCTCCTACGAGCAGTACTTC. Translation gives CASSGGWGNSSSYEQYF.

The rearrangement joins TRBV6-1 to TRBJ1-1; no firm D call. The CDR3 sequence is 11 residues long. V lost 0 bases and J lost 11, with 7 bases in between. Germline V gene lookup returns CDR1 MNHNS and CDR2 SASEGT. In DNA form, the CDR3 reads TGTGCCAGCAGTGAAGCATTTGAGGCTTTCTTT. Translating gives CASSEAFEAFF.

This clone is labeled as medium-sized. The rearrangement links TRBV10-3 to TRBJ2-2; the D gene is possibly TRBD2 (6 bases). The germline gives CDR1 ENHRY, CDR2 SYGVKD. Trimming left V 7 bases short and J 5 bases short, with 8 bases between. This CDR3 comprises 12 residues. CDR3 amino acids: CAITGDTGELFF. In DNA, the CDR3 is TGTGCCATCACGGGGGATACCGGGGAGCTGTTTTTT.

The chain combines TRBV6-1 with TRBJ2-1; D not certain. The germline CDR1 and CDR2 sequences are MNHNS and SASEGT. The CDR3 totals 14 residues. Trimming cost V 3 bases and J 7 bases, with 13 bases left between them. For the CDR3, the DNA is TGTGCCAGCAGTGACCAGGACGGGCCTAATGAGCAGTTCTTC. It encodes CASSDQDGPNEQFF.

This clone occurred a few times. This chain uses TRBV19 with TRBJ1-1; tentative D call: TRBD1 (6 bases). Trimming took 4 bases from V and 3 from J, leaving 9 bases between them. The CDR3 spans 13 residues. Germline lookup yields CDR1 LNHDA and CDR2 SQIVND (reference sequence). The CDR3 spells CASSTNRDTEAFF. The CDR3 DNA is TGTGCCAGTAGTACTAACAGGGACACTGAAGCTTTCTTT.